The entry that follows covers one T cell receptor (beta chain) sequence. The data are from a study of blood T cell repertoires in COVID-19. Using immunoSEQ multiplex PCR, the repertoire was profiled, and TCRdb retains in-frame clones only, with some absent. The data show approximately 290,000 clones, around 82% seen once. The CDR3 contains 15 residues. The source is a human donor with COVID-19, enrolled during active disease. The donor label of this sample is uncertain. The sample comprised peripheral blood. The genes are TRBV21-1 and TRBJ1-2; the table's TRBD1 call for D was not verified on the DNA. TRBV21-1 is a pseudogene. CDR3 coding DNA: TGTGCCAGCAGCAACGGACAGGGTAGCGGCTATGGCTACACCTTC. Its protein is CASSNGQGSGYGYTF.